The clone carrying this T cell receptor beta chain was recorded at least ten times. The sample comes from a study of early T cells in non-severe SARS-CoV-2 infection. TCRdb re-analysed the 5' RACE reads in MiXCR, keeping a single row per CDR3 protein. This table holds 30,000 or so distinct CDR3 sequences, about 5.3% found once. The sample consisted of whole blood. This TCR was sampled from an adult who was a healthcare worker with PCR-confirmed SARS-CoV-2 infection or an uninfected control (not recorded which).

CDR3 residues: CSARVGGTRNTEAFF. The CDR3, as DNA: TGCAGTGCTAGAGTTGGGGGAACAAGGAACACTGAAGCTTTCTTT. The rearrangement links TRBV20-1 to TRBJ1-1; D is perhaps TRBD1 (5 bases). CDR3 length: 15 amino acids. Germline V gives CDR1 DFQATT, CDR2 SNEGSKA (reference sequence). V dropped 1 base and J dropped 1 base, with 13 bases sitting between them.